This entry lists 18 T cell receptor beta chains sequenced from one sample in a study of OX40 agonist ivuxolimab in advanced cancers. Here immunoSEQ multiplex PCR was the method, and the copy in TCRdb shows in-frame clones only, minus some. Of around 53,000 clones listed, around nine tenths were seen once; the top ten hold under 0.65%. The input for sequencing was CD4+ or CD8+ T cells sorted from blood, taken in a trial of the OX40 agonist ivuxolimab. The receptors were sampled from an adult with an advanced solid tumor such as melanoma, head and neck, liver or kidney cancer.

The V gene is TRBV5-6, the J gene TRBJ2-2; TRBD1 might be the D (6 bases). The length of the CDR3 is 16 residues. V was trimmed by 0 bases and J by 7 bases, leaving 16 bases between them. Germline V CDR1 and CDR2: SGHDT, YYEEEE. CDR3 loop: CASSLVTQGWGGELFF. The CDR3 region has the DNA TGTGCCAGCAGCTTGGTTACACAGGGATGGGGCGGGGAGCTGTTTTTT. The entire variable domain, with the rest obtained from reference TRBV5-6 and TRBJ2-2, is as follows: DAGVTQSPTHLIKTRGQQVTLRCSPKSGHDTVSWYQQALGQGPQFIFQYYEEEERQRGNFPDRFSGHQFPNYSSELNVNALLLGDSALYLCASSLVTQGWGGELFFGEGSRLTVL.

The genes are TRBV15 and TRBJ2-7; a weak D match, TRBD2 (6 bases). CDR3 size: 14 residues. From germline, CDR1 is LNHNV and CDR2 YYDKDF (reference sequence). Trimming took off 3 bases at V and 4 bases at J, with 13 bases between the two ends. In DNA, the CDR3 is TGTGCCACCAGCAGTAGCGGTCGGTCGTACGAGCAGTACTTC. Encoded protein: CATSSSGRSYEQYF. Based on the CDR3 plus reference TRBV15 and TRBJ2-7, the full variable domain is DAMVIQNPRYQVTQFGKPVTLSCSQTLNHNVMYWYQQKSSQAPKLLFHYYDKDFNNEADTPDNFQSRRPNTSFCFLDIRSPGLGDTAMYLCATSSSGRSYEQYFGPGTRLTVT.

The chain couples TRBV7-3 to TRBJ2-7; perhaps TRBD2 as D (7 bases). V lost 4 bases and J lost 2, with 12 bases in between. The germline V gene has CDR1 SGHTA and CDR2 FQGTGA. CDR3 length: 14 amino acids. The CDR3 DNA follows: TGTGCCAGCAGCTCCAAGGGGGGGCCCTACGAGCAGTACTTC. Protein product: CASSSKGGPYEQYF.

The V call is TRBV10-3, the J call TRBJ2-1; D possibly corresponds to TRBD1 (5 bases). The V and J ends lost 0 bases and 4 bases respectively, with 13 bases between them. CDR3 length equals 16 residues. The germline V gene has CDR1 ENHRY and CDR2 SYGVKD. CDR3 in DNA: TGTGCCATCAGTGAGTCGGCGACAGCGAATTACAATGAGCAGTTCTTC. This translates into CAISESATANYNEQFF.

V usage is TRBV30 and J usage is TRBJ2-1, with 10 bases identical to TRBD2. The CDR3 consists of 15 residues. Germline V gene data show CDR1 as GTSNPN and CDR2 as SVGIG (reference sequence). The ends lost 0 bases at V and 9 bases at J; junction bases unmatched: 8. CDR3 DNA: TGTGCCTGGAGTGTACTGTTAGCGGGAGGAGGTGAGCAGTTCTTC. Amino acids: CAWSVLLAGGGEQFF. Complete variable domain (other parts from reference TRBV30 and TRBJ2-1): SQTIHQWPATLVQPVGSPLSLECTVEGTSNPNLYWYRQAAGRGLQLLFYSVGIGQISSEVPQNLSASRPQDRQFILSSKKLLLSDSGFYLCAWSVLLAGGGEQFFGPGTRLTVL.

V gene TRBV5-1 combines with J gene TRBJ1-1, with D unresolved. V gave up 0 bases and J gave up 1 base, with 4 bases separating them. The CDR3 has 13 residues. Germline V lookup: CDR1 SGHRS, CDR2 YFSETQ. The CDR3 loop reads CASSLGWNTEAFF. The CDR3 coding sequence is TGCGCCAGCAGCTTGGGATGGAACACTGAAGCTTTCTTT. The whole variable domain, remainder taken from reference TRBV5-1 and TRBJ1-1, is KAGVTQTPRYLIKTRGQQVTLSCSPISGHRSVSWYQQTPGQGLQFLFEYFSETQRNKGNFPGRFSGRQFSNSRSEMNVSTLELGDSALYLCASSLGWNTEAFFGQGTRLTVV.

The rearrangement joins TRBV27 to TRBJ2-5; D is possibly TRBD1 or TRBD2 (6 bases each). The J call could be wrong; TRBJ2-7 is a better fit for the DNA end. CDR1 and CDR2 from the germline V gene are MNHEY and SMNVEV (reference sequence). The CDR3 contains 15 residues. The CDR3 loop is CASSGLGGASYEQYF. In nucleotides, the CDR3 is TGTGCCAGCAGTGGCCTCGGGGGCGCGTCCTACGAGCAGTACTTC.

The V and J genes are TRBV4-1 and TRBJ2-3, with TRBD2 identical over 9 bases. Per germline, CDR1 MGHRA and CDR2 YSYEKL. CDR3 size: 17 residues. The V segment lost 1 base and the J segment 6 bases; nucleotides outside the gene matches: 11. CDR3 protein: CASSQVLSGRRADTQYF. The DNA for the CDR3 is TGCGCCAGCAGCCAAGTCCTCAGCGGGAGGAGGGCCGATACGCAGTATTTT.

The chain has TRBV29-1 and TRBJ2-1, with D perhaps TRBD1 (6 bases). The CDR3 is 13 residues long. V was cut by 3 bases and J by 7 bases, with 13 bases left in between. Germline loops: CDR1 SQVTM, CDR2 ANQGSEA. CDR3 loop: CSVDIAGVNEQFF. The CDR3 DNA sequence: TGCAGCGTTGACATTGCAGGGGTGAATGAGCAGTTCTTC.

The chain combines TRBV19 with TRBJ2-6, with D uncertain. This CDR3 contains 15 residues. The ends were cut back, 3 bases at V and 0 bases at J, with 6 bases in the middle. Germline CDR1 and CDR2: LNHDA and SQIVND (reference sequence). CDR3 residues: CASSMSPSGANVLTF. Here the CDR3 DNA reads TGTGCCAGTAGTATGTCCCCCTCTGGGGCCAACGTCCTGACTTTC. Filled out from reference TRBV19 and TRBJ2-6, the complete variable domain reads DGGITQSPKYLFRKEGQNVTLSCEQNLNHDAMYWYRQDPGQGLRLIYYSQIVNDFQKGDIAEGYSVSREKKESFPLTVTSAQKNPTAFYLCASSMSPSGANVLTFGAGSRLTVL.

This chain links TRBV11-2 with TRBJ1-6; D unresolved. V gave up 8 bases and J gave up 10 bases, with 21 bases separating them. CDR3 length: 15 amino acids. Germline V CDR1 and CDR2: SGHAT, FQNNGV. CDR3 nucleotide sequence: TGTGCCAGCCCTCAAACCCCAATATCGAAGTCACCCCTCCACTTT. Its protein product is CASPQTPISKSPLHF.

The J gene is TRBJ2-5, the V gene TRBV10-3; D ambiguous. The V gene's germline CDR1 is ENHRY and CDR2 SYGVKD. V was shortened by 4 bases and J by 0 bases, with 3 bases between the two germline ends. This CDR3 region has 12 residues. DNA of the CDR3: TGTGCCATCAGTGGGTACCAAGAGACCCAGTACTTC. Its translation is CAISGYQETQYF.

The chain is built from TRBV14 and TRBJ2-2, with D perhaps TRBD1 or TRBD2 (5 bases each). In germline, CDR1 is SGHDN, CDR2 FVKESK. CDR3 size: 16 residues. Trimming cost V 5 bases and J 5 bases, with 18 bases left between them. The CDR3 DNA reads TGTGCCAGCAGCATTAGGCCGGGACCAAAAACCGGGGAGCTGTTTTTT. Its protein product is CASSIRPGPKTGELFF.

This clone showed up just once. The V and J genes are TRBV10-1 and TRBJ2-5; possibly TRBD1 for D (7 bases). Trimming shortened V by 5 bases and J by 5 bases, and 15 bases separated the two germline ends. The CDR3 has 14 residues. Germline V gene data show CDR1 as WNHNN and CDR2 as SYGVQD (reference sequence). The CDR3 reads CASSSRRGPETQYF. CDR3 nucleotide sequence: TGCGCCAGCAGTTCCAGGAGGGGGCCGGAGACCCAGTACTTC.

This chain links TRBV29-1 with TRBJ2-4, with 7 bases that match TRBD1. CDR3 length equals 13 residues. Germline V gives CDR1 SQVTM, CDR2 ANQGSEA. V gave up 6 bases and J gave up 4 bases; unmatched junction bases: 6. CDR3 bases: TGCAGCGTGGGGGACAGACTTAAAAACATTCAGTACTTC. It yields the protein CSVGDRLKNIQYF.

The chain carries TRBV9 and TRBJ2-1, with D possibly matching TRBD1 (6 bases). The CDR3 has 21 residues. V shed 4 bases and J shed 1 base, with 30 bases lying between them. Germline loops: CDR1 SGDLS, CDR2 YYNGEE. The chain's CDR3 is CASSSSMQGISLVGSYNEQFF. In nucleotides, the CDR3 is TGTGCCAGCAGCTCGTCGATGCAGGGGATCTCGTTAGTAGGTTCCTACAATGAGCAGTTCTTC.

The chain carries TRBV7-9 and TRBJ2-7, with 15 bases that match TRBD2. The J segment lost 6 bases and the V segment lost 5 bases, leaving 5 bases of the junction unmatched. The germline V gene has CDR1 SEHNR and CDR2 FQNEAQ (reference sequence). The CDR3 contains 15 residues. This CDR3 is CASSQEGLAGGEQYF. CDR3 bases: TGTGCCAGCAGCCAAGAGGGACTAGCGGGAGGCGAGCAGTACTTC.

A remark on this clone: This specimen includes other DNA sequences encoding the same CDR3. V and J are TRBV19 and TRBJ2-3, with a tentative D call TRBD2 (7 bases). Germline-derived CDR1 and CDR2 are LNHDA and SQIVND (reference sequence). The CDR3 is made up of 15 amino acids. Trimming removed 5 bases at V and 2 bases at J, with 14 bases between. The CDR3 DNA follows: TGTGCCAGTAGTCTTGAGGGGGGGCCCACAGATACGCAGTATTTT. This gives the protein CASSLEGGPTDTQYF.